A selection of T cell receptor beta chains follows, all from one sample in a study of vaccination and CD4 T cells after COVID-19. The antigens these receptors bind are not known. TCRdb called the PCR reads again in MiXCR, with one record for every CDR3 protein. The sample yields roughly 9,100 distinct CDR3 sequences, about 35% seen once. Input material: CD4+ T cells from blood, cultured in vitro. All receptors derive from a human donor in good health. Each CDR3 is given without its conserved first and last residue. Each record gives: V gene, J gene, CDR3 protein.

>TRBV7-6|TRBJ1-1
ASSLGMTGTEAF
>TRBV30|TRBJ1-2
AWSVQANYGYT
>TRBV9|TRBJ2-5
ASSVEAGKGETQY
>TRBV20-1|TRBJ1-5
SARDISRAGSNQPQH
>TRBV6-2/TRBV6-3|TRBJ1-1
ASSYPRGNPNTEAF
>TRBV7-3|TRBJ2-6
ASSLMGGANVLT
>TRBV11-2|TRBJ1-6
ASSLVGRGNSPLH
>TRBV6-1|TRBJ1-6
ASRIPRDRGAPLH
>TRBV7-2|TRBJ2-7
ASSLSMDTEQY
>TRBV19|TRBJ2-7
ASSIEGRGGYEQY
>TRBV27|TRBJ2-1
ASSGASGRAASWNEQF
>TRBV27|TRBJ1-1
ASSFRTGVGTEAF
>TRBV28|TRBJ1-5
ASRPTGPGSNQPQH
>TRBV20-1|TRBJ2-5
SANRGYQETQY
>TRBV2|TRBJ1-2
ASSVGTGVYGYT
>TRBV24-1|TRBJ2-5
ATSDFRQGGETQY
>TRBV20-1|TRBJ2-5
SARGSVSGTQETQY
>TRBV27|TRBJ2-7
ASRYSGSYEQY
>TRBV6-1|TRBJ2-5
ASIKSQGITRETQY
>TRBV7-8|TRBJ1-1
ASSRFARAGDTEAF
>TRBV6-1|TRBJ2-7
ASSGGVRYEQY
>TRBV2|TRBJ2-7
ASTIMTGFEQY
>TRBV28|TRBJ2-7
ASSLVAALSSEQY
>TRBV7-8|TRBJ1-2
ASSLGQFYGYT
>TRBV6-5|TRBJ1-3
ASSYAGAGNTIY
>TRBV20-1|TRBJ1-3
SAREGGNTIY
>TRBV6-5|TRBJ1-5
ASSYSSARRVANQPQH
>TRBV7-8|TRBJ2-1
ASSLVVVRGSEQF